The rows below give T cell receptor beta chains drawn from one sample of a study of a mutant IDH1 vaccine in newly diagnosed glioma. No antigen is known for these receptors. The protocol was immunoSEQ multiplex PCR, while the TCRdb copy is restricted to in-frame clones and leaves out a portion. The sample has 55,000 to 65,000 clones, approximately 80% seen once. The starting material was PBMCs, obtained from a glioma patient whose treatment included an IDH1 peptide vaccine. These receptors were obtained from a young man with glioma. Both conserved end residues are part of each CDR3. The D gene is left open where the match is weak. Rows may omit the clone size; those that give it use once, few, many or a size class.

TGCGCCAGCAGCTTGTTCGGACAGGGCGGAAACACCATATATTTT	CASSLFGQGGNTIYF	TRBV5-1	TRBJ1-3	.	TRBD1
TGTGCCAGCAGCCGACTGGGATTCACAGATACGCAGTATTTT	CASSRLGFTDTQYF	TRBV27	TRBJ2-3	few	.
TGCGCCAGCAGCCTTCGGGACAGGGGCTCCGAGCAGTACTTC	CASSLRDRGSEQYF	TRBV4-1	TRBJ2-7	.	TRBD1
TGCAGCGCCCGGGAGAGAGAACGAGCTTTCTTT	CSARERERAFF	TRBV29-1	TRBJ1-1	few	.
TGTGCCAGCAGCTTAACCGCGGGGGTAGCTTACAATGAGCAGTTCTTC	CASSLTAGVAYNEQFF	TRBV7-3	TRBJ2-1	.	TRBD2
TGTGCCAGCAAAAGGACTAGCAGAGACACCGGGGAGCTGTTTTTT	CASKRTSRDTGELFF	TRBV19	TRBJ2-2	.	TRBD2
TGTGCCAGCAGTTACGCCGAGGGGTACACTGAAGCTTTCTTT	CASSYAEGYTEAFF	TRBV6-5	TRBJ1-1	.	.
TGTGCCAGCAGTTACTCTGGGGCCATGAACACTGAAGCTTTCTTT	CASSYSGAMNTEAFF	TRBV6-6	TRBJ1-1	.	.
TGTGCCAGCCAGGACAGGGGATGGACCGGGGAGCTGTTTTTT	CASQDRGWTGELFF	TRBV19	TRBJ2-2	.	TRBD1
TGTGCCAGCAGCCCGAGACAGGGGGAGAACACCGGGGAGCTGTTTTTT	CASSPRQGENTGELFF	TRBV7-9	TRBJ2-2	.	TRBD1
TGTGCCAGCAGCTTGGTACAGGGAGAAGCTTTCTTT	CASSLVQGEAFF	TRBV5-6	TRBJ1-1	few	.
TGCGCCAGCAGTGAGGGGCAGTGGGGAGCCGCTGAGCAGTTCTTC	CASSEGQWGAAEQFF	TRBV10-1	TRBJ2-1	.	.
TGTGCCAGCAGCGTGCAGACAGGGGGCAACGAAAAACTGTTTTTT	CASSVQTGGNEKLFF	TRBV9	TRBJ1-4	once	TRBD1
TGTGCCAGCAGTTCGGACAGGGCGAACACTGAAGCTTTCTTT	CASSSDRANTEAFF	TRBV6-1	TRBJ1-1	few	TRBD1
TGTGCCAGCAGCCAGGGGACAGGGGTGTCCTATGGCTACACCTTC	CASSQGTGVSYGYTF	TRBV7-2	TRBJ1-2	few	TRBD1
TGCGCCAGCAGTCTAGCGGGAGGCGCGAACACCGGGGAGCTGTTTTTT	CASSLAGGANTGELFF	TRBV4-1	TRBJ2-2	once	TRBD2
TGCGCCAGCAGCATAGGGGGAGGAGACTCCTACGAGCAGTACTTC	CASSIGGGDSYEQYF	TRBV10-2	TRBJ2-7	.	.
TGTGCCTGGAGTGTAAAGCTTGTGGATACGCAGTATTTT	CAWSVKLVDTQYF	TRBV30	TRBJ2-3	.	.
TGTGCCAGCAGCTGGGGGGCGTTTGCTGGGGCCAACGTCCTGACTTTC	CASSWGAFAGANVLTF	TRBV5-7	TRBJ2-6	once	.
TGCGCCAGCAGCCCGAAACGGACAGGAGCTAACTACGAGCAGTACTTC	CASSPKRTGANYEQYF	TRBV5-1	TRBJ2-7	.	TRBD1
TGTGCCTGGAGTCCGGGACCCAGAACGAATGGCTACACCTTC	CAWSPGPRTNGYTF	TRBV30	TRBJ1-2	.	.
TGTGCCAGCAGTAAACAGGGAACGATCGGCTACACCTTC	CASSKQGTIGYTF	TRBV25-1	TRBJ1-2	.	.
TGTGCCAGCAGCGGGACAGGCCCCCGAGGAAACTATGGCTACACCTTC	CASSGTGPRGNYGYTF	TRBV9	TRBJ1-2	.	TRBD1
TGTGCCAGCAGCTACCTCTACGAGCAGTACTTC	CASSYLYEQYF	TRBV5-8	TRBJ2-7	.	.
TGTGCCAGCAGTTGGGACCTCACAGATACGCAGTATTTT	CASSWDLTDTQYF	TRBV5-4	TRBJ2-3	.	.
TGCGCCAGCAGCTTGGGGCAGCAAGAGACCCAGTACTTC	CASSLGQQETQYF	TRBV5-1	TRBJ2-5	.	.
TGTGCCAGCAGAGTCAGTGGTATTAACACCGGGGAGCTGTTTTTT	CASRVSGINTGELFF	TRBV6-4	TRBJ2-2	.	.
TGTGCCAGCAGTTTAACAGGGGGCCGAGCATATGGCTACACCTTC	CASSLTGGRAYGYTF	TRBV28	TRBJ1-2	.	TRBD1
TGTGCCAGCAGTGAAATCCAGGGACCCTATGGCTACACCTTC	CASSEIQGPYGYTF	TRBV28	TRBJ1-2	once	.
TGTGCCAGCAGGGGGACAGGGGGTGACACTGAAGCTTTCTTT	CASRGTGGDTEAFF	TRBV6-1	TRBJ1-1	few	TRBD1
TGCGCCAGCAGCTTGAACTCAGGGTTTTTCTCACCCCTCCACTTT	CASSLNSGFFSPLHF	TRBV4-1	TRBJ1-6	.	.
TGTGCCAGCAGTGAGACGGCTGGCACCGGGGAGCTGTTTTTT	CASSETAGTGELFF	TRBV2	TRBJ2-2	few	.
TGTGCCAGCAGCCAAACACAGTCCTACGAGCAGTACTTC	CASSQTQSYEQYF	TRBV7-2	TRBJ2-7	.	.
TGTGCCAGCAGCTGGACGGCAGGGGCGAACACTGAAGCTTTCTTT	CASSWTAGANTEAFF	TRBV5-5	TRBJ1-1	.	.
TGTGCCAGCAGCGTAGGAGGAGAGACCCAGTACTTC	CASSVGGETQYF	TRBV9	TRBJ2-5	.	.